The entry that follows covers one TCR beta chain sequence. Its antigen is unknown. The germline V gene has CDR1 MNHNS and CDR2 SASEGT. The V end was cut by 4 bases, the J end by 4 bases, with 13 bases between. This CDR3 comprises 15 residues. TCRdb keeps only in-frame clones here, not all; method: immunoSEQ multiplex PCR. The sample yields about 180,000 clones, around 85% seen once. This entry comes from a study of cytomegalovirus exposure and HLA in healthy donors. Study outcomes and limitations: Associated with cytomegalovirus, according to the listing, were some 180 TCR beta chains.

The sequence came from a man younger than 35 in good health and CMV-seropositive. The V gene is TRBV6-1, the J gene TRBJ1-4; the D is unclear. Source material: PBMCs. The CDR3 bases are TGTGCCAGCAGTGTCGGGTCTAGGAGTAATGAAAAACTGTTTTTT. It yields the protein CASSVGSRSNEKLFF.